The 22 T cell receptor beta chains listed next were all sequenced from one sample in a study of identical twins. TCRdb processed the 5' RACE reads anew with MiXCR; each CDR3 protein has one entry. The sample consists of some 660,000 distinct CDR3 sequences, more than 6.5% of them appearing once. In addition, the sample was reused for a study of yellow fever vaccine responses in identical twins.

The sequenced sample consisted of PBMCs. These receptors were taken from a woman between 18 and 30 years old in good health.

This clonotype was seen ten or more times. V is TRBV4-1 and J is TRBJ2-1; D might be TRBD1 (6 bases). Between the trimmed V and J ends, which lost 2 bases and 0 bases, there was a span of 11 bases. This CDR3 is built from 16 residues. Germline V gives CDR1 MGHRA, CDR2 YSYEKL. DNA of the CDR3: TGCGCCAGCAGCCAACGGACAGTACGCTCCTACAATGAGCAGTTCTTC. This sequence encodes CASSQRTVRSYNEQFF.

CDR3 DNA: TGTGCCAGCAGTCCCGGACTAGGAGGAGAGACCCAGTACTTC. Its translation is CASSPGLGGETQYF. This chain joins TRBV12-3 or TRBV12-4 and TRBJ2-5; 7 bases agree with TRBD2. The J segment lost 4 bases and the V segment lost 5 bases, leaving 7 bases of the junction unmatched. This CDR3 is 14 amino acids long.

This clonotype was observed a handful of times. The genes are TRBV29-1 and TRBJ2-7, with D possibly TRBD2 on 6 matching bases. Germline CDR1 and CDR2: SQVTM and ANQGSEA. V lost 6 bases, J lost 3 bases, and 15 bases lay in between. The CDR3 length is 13 residues. The CDR3 loop reads CSVETGSGYEQYF. The CDR3 coding sequence is TGCAGCGTCGAAACAGGTAGCGGCTACGAGCAGTACTTC.

This clonotype was seen repeatedly, ten times or more. The V gene is TRBV6-2 or TRBV6-3, the J gene TRBJ2-3; 9 bases map to TRBD1. The junction had 10 bases not matched to a gene; V was cut back by 7 bases and J by 5 bases. This CDR3 is built from 15 residues. The germline gives CDR1 MNHEY, CDR2 SVGEGT. CDR3 nucleotide sequence: TGTGCCAGCACCGGAAGGGACAGGGCAGGAGATACGCAGTATTTT. This codes for CASTGRDRAGDTQYF.

This rearrangement joins TRBV24-1 to TRBJ2-7, with unresolved D. This CDR3 has 15 residues. Germline CDR1 KGHDR, CDR2 SFDVKD. V was trimmed by 2 bases and J by 0 bases, leaving 10 bases between them. This CDR3 reads CATSDSNQFSYEQYF. For the CDR3, the DNA is TGTGCCACCAGTGATTCAAACCAATTCTCCTACGAGCAGTACTTC.

This clonotype was seen a few times. V usage is TRBV29-1 and J usage is TRBJ2-1; D may be TRBD2 (5 bases). Germline lookup yields CDR1 SQVTM and CDR2 ANQGSEA. The CDR3 has 14 amino acids. V shed 8 bases and J shed 1 base, with 15 bases lying between them. The CDR3 DNA reads as TGCAGCTCCTTGGGAGTTGGTTCCTACAATGAGCAGTTCTTC. Residues: CSSLGVGSYNEQFF.

The V gene is TRBV5-6, the J gene TRBJ2-2, with D possibly TRBD1 on 6 matching bases. This CDR3 is built from 16 residues. Germline V lookup: CDR1 SGHDT, CDR2 YYEEEE. V dropped 4 bases and J dropped 0 bases, with 13 bases sitting between them. The DNA of the CDR3 is TGTGCCAGCAGCCCCCTACAGGGCCCGAACACCGGGGAGCTGTTTTTT. Translation: CASSPLQGPNTGELFF.

This chain connects TRBV9 to TRBJ2-1; tentatively, D is TRBD1 or TRBD2 (6 bases each). V lost 4 bases and J 6 bases, leaving 17 bases between the germline ends. The germline V gene has CDR1 SGDLS and CDR2 YYNGEE. The CDR3 is 15 residues long. Written as DNA, the CDR3 is TGTGCCAGCAGCCTAAGGGGGGCCCCAGGCAATGAGCAGTTCTTC. Translated: CASSLRGAPGNEQFF.

This chain links TRBV27 with TRBJ2-7, with D perhaps matching TRBD1 (7 bases). The CDR3 has 14 residues. Germline CDR1 and CDR2: MNHEY and SMNVEV (reference sequence). Trimming removed 5 bases from V and 4 bases from J, with 15 bases in between. This chain's CDR3 is CASSPGGGAYEQYF. The CDR3 DNA is TGTGCCAGCAGTCCAGGAGGGGGCGCATACGAGCAGTACTTC.

This clonotype was recorded many times. This chain connects TRBV20-1 to TRBJ2-7; TRBD1 agrees at 9 bases. Unmatched junction bases numbered 8, after V lost 3 bases and J lost 2 bases. The germline gives CDR1 DFQATT, CDR2 SNEGSKA (reference sequence). The CDR3 covers 15 residues. In DNA form, the CDR3 reads TGCAGTGCTAGCGCGCCGGGACAGGGTCCCTACGAGCAGTACTTC. Encoded protein: CSASAPGQGPYEQYF.

At least ten counts were recorded for this clonotype. The chain uses TRBV5-6 and TRBJ1-5; no definite D call. CDR3 length: 14 amino acids. The V end lost 4 bases, the J end lost 4 bases, and 12 bases lay between the germline ends. Germline V CDR1 and CDR2: SGHDT, YYEEEE. CDR3 sequence: CASSPGPTNQPQHF. DNA of the CDR3: TGTGCCAGCAGCCCGGGCCCAACTAATCAGCCCCAGCATTTT. Full variable domain (missing parts from reference TRBV5-6 and TRBJ1-5): DAGVTQSPTHLIKTRGQQVTLRCSPKSGHDTVSWYQQALGQGPQFIFQYYEEEERQRGNFPDRFSGHQFPNYSSELNVNALLLGDSALYLCASSPGPTNQPQHFGDGTRLSIL.

The CDR3 coding sequence is TGTGCCAGCAGTTTTCAGGGGGCTGGTGGCTACGAGCAGTACTTC. Protein product: CASSFQGAGGYEQYF. J is TRBJ2-7 and V is TRBV28; 8 positions match TRBD1. From germline, CDR1 is MDHEN and CDR2 SYDVKM. CDR3 size: 15 residues. Losses at the gene ends were 3 bases for V and 3 bases for J; bases not matched to a gene: 7.

In its sample, this clonotype was seen a few times. This chain joins TRBV9 and TRBJ2-2; no clear D gene. From germline, CDR1 is SGDLS and CDR2 YYNGEE. This CDR3 has 12 residues. V was shortened by 0 bases and J by 7 bases, with 4 bases between the two germline ends. The CDR3, as DNA: TGTGCCAGCAGCGTAGACGGCGGGGAGCTGTTTTTT. It encodes CASSVDGGELFF.

There are many counts of this clonotype. The chain uses TRBV11-2 and TRBJ2-7; 8 bases match TRBD1. CDR3 size: 18 residues. V was clipped by 6 bases and J by 7 bases; unmatched bases: 23. Germline V gene lookup returns CDR1 SGHAT and CDR2 FQNNGV. Here the CDR3 reads CASRYDGTGADWRLEQYF. CDR3 bases: TGTGCCAGCAGATATGACGGGACAGGAGCCGATTGGCGTTTGGAGCAGTACTTC.

This clonotype appeared a few times. The chain carries TRBV5-1 and TRBJ2-7; D is perhaps TRBD1 (5 bases). This CDR3 has 15 residues. The V gene's germline CDR1 is SGHRS and CDR2 YFSETQ. V was cut by 0 bases and J by 1 base, with 11 bases left in between. DNA for the CDR3: TGCGCCAGCAGCTTGGAAGGGGATCCGTCCTACGAGCAGTACTTC. Its protein is CASSLEGDPSYEQYF.

This clonotype was counted a few times. This sequence joins TRBV12-3 or TRBV12-4 and TRBJ1-1; no clear D. The V and J ends lost 1 base and 3 bases respectively, with 6 bases between them. This CDR3 is 13 amino acids long. CDR3 bases: TGTGCCAGCAGTTTAGGGTCCTACACTGAAGCTTTCTTT. Protein sequence: CASSLGSYTEAFF.

The chain joins TRBV20-1 to TRBJ2-7, with 8 bases aligning to TRBD2. The length of the CDR3 is 14 residues. V gave up 0 bases and J gave up 7 bases; unmatched junction bases: 8. The germline V gene has CDR1 DFQATT and CDR2 SNEGSKA (reference sequence). Written as DNA, the CDR3 is TGCAGTGCTAGAGACGGGGGGGGACCAGGGGAGCAGTACTTC. It encodes CSARDGGGPGEQYF.

In its sample, this clonotype was seen a few times. The chain recombines TRBV29-1 with TRBJ1-2; D ambiguous. CDR3 length: 12 amino acids. The V and J ends lost 3 bases and 4 bases respectively, with 9 bases between them. Germline CDR1 reads SQVTM; CDR2 reads ANQGSEA. DNA for the CDR3: TGCAGCGTTGACGTCGGGGTCTATGGCTACACCTTC. Translating it yields CSVDVGVYGYTF.

This clonotype was seen repeatedly, ten times or more. This chain joins TRBV10-2 and TRBJ2-5, with TRBD1 as a possible D gene (5 bases). Germline loops: CDR1 WSHSY, CDR2 SAAADI. The ends were cut back, 7 bases at V and 4 bases at J, with 19 bases in the middle. CDR3 length equals 15 residues. CDR3 sequence: CASTRSRVTGETQYF. The DNA of the CDR3 is TGCGCCAGCACCCGTAGCAGGGTAACAGGAGAGACCCAGTACTTC.

The rearrangement links TRBV7-9 to TRBJ2-1; no clear D gene. The V end lost 6 bases, the J end lost 0 bases, and 6 bases lay between the germline ends. Germline V gives CDR1 SEHNR, CDR2 FQNEAQ (reference sequence). The CDR3 consists of 13 residues. In DNA form, the CDR3 reads TGTGCCAGCAGAGGGAACTCCTACAATGAGCAGTTCTTC. Translating gives CASRGNSYNEQFF.

This clonotype appeared many times. The rearrangement joins TRBV29-1 to TRBJ2-6; weak D call: TRBD2 (5 bases). This CDR3 spans 16 amino acids. V was clipped by 7 bases and J by 4 bases, with 20 bases between them. Germline lookup yields CDR1 SQVTM and CDR2 ANQGSEA. CDR3 sequence reads: CSALFVGGRGANVLTF. CDR3 coding DNA: TGCAGCGCGCTATTCGTAGGAGGTCGAGGGGCCAACGTCCTGACTTTC.

The rearrangement joins TRBV4-3 to TRBJ2-1; TRBD1 might be the D (6 bases). The CDR3 spans 15 residues. V was cut by 0 bases and J by 3 bases, with 9 bases left in between. Germline lookup yields CDR1 LGHNA and CDR2 YSLEER. For the CDR3, the DNA is TGCGCCAGCAGCCAAGATGGGGGCCGCTACAATGAGCAGTTCTTC. It yields the protein CASSQDGGRYNEQFF.